This TCR beta chain comes out of a study of blood T cells in healthy people across ages. For this clonotype: Its antigen remains unidentified.

Per individual sample, total RNA of at least 5 micrograms was extracted. Study-level findings and limits: Researchers report that TCR beta diversity correlated strongly with naive T cell percentage.

The use of a sample-barcoded 5' primer and a J-beta primer mix characterized a second PCR of roughly 6 to 12 cycles. TCRdb re-called the 5' RACE reads with MiXCR, one entry per CDR3 protein. This table holds about 620,000 distinct CDR3 sequences, approximately 52% found once. Germline CDR1 and CDR2: DFQATT and SNEGSKA (reference sequence). V shed 3 bases and J shed 0 bases, with 8 bases lying between them. The CDR3 is 13 residues long. The sample comprised blood. This clonotype was sampled from a woman of 80 years or more in good health. This rearrangement joins TRBV20-1 to TRBJ1-1; D remains ambiguous. CDR3 coding DNA: TGCAGTGCTAGTTTGAACATGAACACTGAAGCTTTCTTT. Translated: CSASLNMNTEAFF.